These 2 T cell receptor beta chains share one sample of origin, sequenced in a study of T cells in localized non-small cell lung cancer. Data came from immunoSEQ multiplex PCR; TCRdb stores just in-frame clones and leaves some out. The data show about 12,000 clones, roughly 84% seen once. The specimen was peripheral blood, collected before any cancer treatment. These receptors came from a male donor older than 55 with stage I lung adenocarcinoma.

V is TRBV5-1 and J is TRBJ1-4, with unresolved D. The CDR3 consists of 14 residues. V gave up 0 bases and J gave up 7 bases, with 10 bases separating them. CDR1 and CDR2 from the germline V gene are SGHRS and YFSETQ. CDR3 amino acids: CASSLAGGGEKLFF. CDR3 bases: TGCGCCAGCAGCTTGGCGGGTGGTGGTGAAAAACTGTTTTTT.

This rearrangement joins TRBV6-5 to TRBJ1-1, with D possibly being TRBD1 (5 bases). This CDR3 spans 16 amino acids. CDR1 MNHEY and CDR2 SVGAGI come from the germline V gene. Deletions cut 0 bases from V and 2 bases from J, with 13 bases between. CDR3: CASSYSTGRENTEAFF. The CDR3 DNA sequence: TGTGCCAGCAGTTACTCGACGGGCAGGGAAAACACTGAAGCTTTCTTT.